This entry lists 15 T cell receptor beta chains sequenced from one sample in a study of cytomegalovirus exposure and HLA in healthy donors. Vbeta (60) and Jbeta (13) primers were used in the PCR. Assay used: immunoSEQ multiplex PCR; TCRdb lists only in-frame clones, some missing. The sample consists of about 160,000 clones, over 70% of them appearing once. Sequencing input: PBMCs. The receptor set was obtained from a man aged 50 to 60 in good health and CMV-seropositive.

V gene TRBV11-2 combines with J gene TRBJ2-4; unclear D gene. Deletions cut 5 bases from V and 6 bases from J, with 5 bases between. Germline V gives CDR1 SGHAT, CDR2 FQNNGV. This CDR3 spans 11 amino acids. The chain's CDR3 is CASSLSNIQYF. CDR3 coding DNA: TGTGCCAGCAGCCTTTCAAACATTCAGTACTTC. The full variable domain, in which reference TRBV11-2 and TRBJ2-4 provide the parts outside the CDR3, is EAGVAQSPRYKIIEKRQSVAFWCNPISGHATLYWYQQILGQGPKLLIQFQNNGVVDDSQLPKDRFSAERLKGVDSTLKIQPAKLEDSAVYLCASSLSNIQYFGAGTRLSVL.

This clone was observed a few times. This chain links TRBV29-1 with TRBJ2-7; D remains unclear. CDR3 length: 12 amino acids. Trimming left V 5 bases short and J 6 bases short, with 14 bases between. The germline V gene has CDR1 SQVTM and CDR2 ANQGSEA. The CDR3 reads CSVLKSTLEQYF. Here the CDR3 DNA reads TGCAGCGTTCTAAAAAGTACCCTCGAGCAGTACTTC.

This clone was found once. The rearrangement joins TRBV5-1 to TRBJ2-5; 7 bases are a match to TRBD2. J lost 3 bases, V lost 1 base, and 9 bases had no gene match. Germline V gene lookup returns CDR1 SGHRS and CDR2 YFSETQ. The CDR3 loop spans 16 amino acids. CDR3 protein: CASSLRERELKETQYF. The CDR3, as DNA: TGCGCCAGCAGCTTGAGGGAGCGGGAATTAAAAGAGACCCAGTACTTC.

J is TRBJ2-7 and V is TRBV28; 9 positions match TRBD1. The V and J ends lost 6 bases and 5 bases, in that order; junction bases with no gene match: 11. Germline assignment: CDR1 MDHEN and CDR2 SYDVKM. CDR3 length equals 15 residues. CDR3 region: CASSNPPGQGNEQYF. Written as DNA, the CDR3 is TGTGCCAGCAGCAACCCTCCGGGACAGGGTAACGAGCAGTACTTC.

V and J are TRBV11-2 and TRBJ2-5, with 8 bases that match TRBD1. The germline V gene has CDR1 SGHAT and CDR2 FQNNGV. This CDR3 has 18 amino acids. With 0 bases clipped from V and 4 bases from J, the junction kept 13 bases outside the gene matches. The CDR3 sequence: CASSLDLSAGGMGETQYF. CDR3 DNA sequence: TGTGCCAGCAGCTTAGATCTTTCGGCAGGGGGCATGGGAGAGACCCAGTACTTC.

CDR3 sequence reads: CSVEDGQYEQYF. CDR3 sequence (DNA): TGCAGCGTTGAAGATGGGCAGTACGAGCAGTACTTC. The chain combines TRBV29-1 with TRBJ2-7; D gene ambiguous. Germline V lookup: CDR1 SQVTM, CDR2 ANQGSEA. The CDR3 extends over 12 amino acids. V lost 0 bases and J lost 4, with 7 bases in between.

This clone has only a few counts. The chain is built from TRBV2 and TRBJ2-2; possibly TRBD1 for D (6 bases). The length of the CDR3 is 14 residues. With 7 bases removed from V and 4 bases from J, the gap between germline ends came to 13 bases. The germline V gene encodes CDR1 SNHLY and CDR2 FYNNEI. The DNA of the CDR3 is TGTGCCAGCACCGAGGGGGTGACCACCGGGGAGCTGTTTTTT. Amino acid sequence: CASTEGVTTGELFF.

Worth noting for this clone: Its ends do not fully match the called genes, so a read error is possible. V usage is TRBV14 and J usage is TRBJ2-3, with TRBD2 matching over 7 bases. The CDR3 covers 17 residues. Germline V lookup: CDR1 SGHDN, CDR2 FVKESK. CDR3 region: CTSSQLKGSGAPDTQYF. CDR3 coding DNA: TGTACCAGCAGCCAACTCAAGGGCAGCGGGGCTCCAGATACGCAGTATTTT.

The chain links TRBV29-1 to TRBJ2-7, with 7 bases matching TRBD1. Losses at the gene ends were 6 bases for V and 2 bases for J; bases not matched to a gene: 4. This CDR3 comprises 12 residues. CDR1 is SQVTM and CDR2 is ANQGSEA in the germline V gene. CDR3 DNA: TGCAGCGTCTTGACAGGGACCTACGAGCAGTACTTC. Amino acid sequence: CSVLTGTYEQYF.

This rearrangement joins TRBV7-8 to TRBJ2-2, with D perhaps matching TRBD1 (6 bases). Germline loops: CDR1 SGHVS, CDR2 FQNEAQ. Trimming left V 5 bases short and J 1 base short, with 14 bases between. The CDR3 runs 16 residues. The CDR3 region has the DNA TGTGCCAGCAGCGCTGGACAGACCTTGAACACCGGGGAGCTGTTTTTT. Its protein is CASSAGQTLNTGELFF. Full variable domain (missing parts from reference TRBV7-8 and TRBJ2-2): GAGVSQSPRYKVAKRGQDVALRCDPISGHVSLFWYQQALGQGPEFLTYFQNEAQLDKSGLPSDRFFAERPEGSVSTLKIQRTQQEDSAVYLCASSAGQTLNTGELFFGEGSRLTVL.

Only a few counts were recorded for this clone. CDR3 nucleotide sequence: TGTGCCAGCAGCTCCCGGAGAGGGTCCGATGAGCAGTTCTTC. This gives the protein CASSSRRGSDEQFF. The chain recombines TRBV7-3 with TRBJ2-1, with TRBD2 as a possible D gene (5 bases). Germline values: CDR1 SGHTA, CDR2 FQGTGA. This CDR3 comprises 14 residues. Trimming removed 4 bases at V and 8 bases at J, with 15 bases between.

For the CDR3, the DNA is TGTGCCAGCAGTTATTCAGGGTCCAATGAGCAGTTCTTC. This codes for CASSYSGSNEQFF. The chain recombines TRBV6-5 with TRBJ2-1; possibly TRBD1 for D (5 bases). Trimming removed 3 bases at V and 6 bases at J, with 9 bases between. Germline V CDR1 and CDR2: MNHEY, SVGAGI. This CDR3 has 13 amino acids.

The CDR3 region is CASSGRLDNEQFF. The CDR3, as DNA: TGTGCCAGCAGCGGGAGACTGGACAATGAGCAGTTCTTC. The chain employs TRBV9 and TRBJ2-1; D is undetermined. The CDR3 covers 13 residues. Germline V gene lookup returns CDR1 SGDLS and CDR2 YYNGEE. The germline V and J ends were trimmed by 3 bases and 5 bases, with 9 bases remaining between them.

The CDR3 sequence is CASSAGTSGRLDEQFF. CDR3 DNA: TGTGCCAGCAGCGCCGGGACTAGCGGGAGGCTCGATGAGCAGTTCTTC. This rearrangement joins TRBV9 to TRBJ2-1; 15 bases agree with TRBD2. Germline values: CDR1 SGDLS, CDR2 YYNGEE. J lost 8 bases, V lost 3 bases, and 6 bases had no gene match. The CDR3 extends over 16 amino acids. Full variable domain (remainder filled in from reference TRBV9 and TRBJ2-1): DSGVTQTPKHLITATGQRVTLRCSPRSGDLSVYWYQQSLDQGLQFLIQYYNGEERAKGNILERFSAQQFPDLHSELNLSSLELGDSALYFCASSAGTSGRLDEQFFGPGTRLTVL.

The chain is built from TRBV27 and TRBJ2-7; 9 bases line up with TRBD2. Germline V lookup: CDR1 MNHEY, CDR2 SMNVEV (reference sequence). The CDR3 is made up of 12 amino acids. Trimming removed 3 bases from V and 6 bases from J; junction bases left unmatched: 0. CDR3 sequence reads: CASSLRGGEQYF. DNA of the CDR3: TGTGCCAGCAGTTTGCGGGGGGGCGAGCAGTACTTC.